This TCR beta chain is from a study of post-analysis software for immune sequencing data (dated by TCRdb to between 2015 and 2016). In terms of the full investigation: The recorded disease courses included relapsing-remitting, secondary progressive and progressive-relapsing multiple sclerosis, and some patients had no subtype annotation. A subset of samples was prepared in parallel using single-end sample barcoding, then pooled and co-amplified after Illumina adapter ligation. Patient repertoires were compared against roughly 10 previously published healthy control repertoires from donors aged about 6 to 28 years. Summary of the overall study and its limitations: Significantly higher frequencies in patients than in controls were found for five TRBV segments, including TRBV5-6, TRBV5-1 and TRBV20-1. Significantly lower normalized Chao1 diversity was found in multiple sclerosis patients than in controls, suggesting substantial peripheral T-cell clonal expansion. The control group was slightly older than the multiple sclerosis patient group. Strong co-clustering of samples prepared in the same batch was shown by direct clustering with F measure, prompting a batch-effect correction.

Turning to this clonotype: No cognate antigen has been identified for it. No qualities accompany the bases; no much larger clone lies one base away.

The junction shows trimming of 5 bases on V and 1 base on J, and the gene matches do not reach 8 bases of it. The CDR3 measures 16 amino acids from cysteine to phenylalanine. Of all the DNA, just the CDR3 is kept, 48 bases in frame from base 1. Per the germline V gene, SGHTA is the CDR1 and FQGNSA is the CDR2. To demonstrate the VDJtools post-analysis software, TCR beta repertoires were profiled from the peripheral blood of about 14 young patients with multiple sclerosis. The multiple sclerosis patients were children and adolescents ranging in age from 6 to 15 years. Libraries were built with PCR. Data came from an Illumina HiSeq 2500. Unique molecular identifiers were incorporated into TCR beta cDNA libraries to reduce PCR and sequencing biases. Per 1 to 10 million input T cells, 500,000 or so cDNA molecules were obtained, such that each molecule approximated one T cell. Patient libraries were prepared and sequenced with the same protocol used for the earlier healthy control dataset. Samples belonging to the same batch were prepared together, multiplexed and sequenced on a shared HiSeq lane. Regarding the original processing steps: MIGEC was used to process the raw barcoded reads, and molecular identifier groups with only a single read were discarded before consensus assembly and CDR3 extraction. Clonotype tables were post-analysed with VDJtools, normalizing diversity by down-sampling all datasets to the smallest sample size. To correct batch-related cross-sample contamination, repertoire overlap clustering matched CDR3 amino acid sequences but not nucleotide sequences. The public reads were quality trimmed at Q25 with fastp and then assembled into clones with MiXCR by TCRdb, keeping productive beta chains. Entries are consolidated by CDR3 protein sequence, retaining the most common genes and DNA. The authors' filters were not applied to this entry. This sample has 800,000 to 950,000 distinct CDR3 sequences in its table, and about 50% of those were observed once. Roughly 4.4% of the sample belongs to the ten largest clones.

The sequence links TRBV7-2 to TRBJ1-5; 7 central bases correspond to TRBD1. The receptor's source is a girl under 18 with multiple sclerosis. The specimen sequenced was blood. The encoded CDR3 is CASSGRTGGSNQPQHF. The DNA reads TGTGCCAGCAGCGGACGGACAGGAGGAAGCAATCAGCCCCAGCATTTT. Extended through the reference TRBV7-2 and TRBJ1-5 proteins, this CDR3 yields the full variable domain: GAGVSQSPSNKVTEKGKDVELRCDPISGHTALYWYRQSLGQGLEFLIYFQGNSAPDKSGLPSDRFSAERTGGSVSTLTIQRTQQEDSAVYLCASSGRTGGSNQPQHFGDGTRLSIL.